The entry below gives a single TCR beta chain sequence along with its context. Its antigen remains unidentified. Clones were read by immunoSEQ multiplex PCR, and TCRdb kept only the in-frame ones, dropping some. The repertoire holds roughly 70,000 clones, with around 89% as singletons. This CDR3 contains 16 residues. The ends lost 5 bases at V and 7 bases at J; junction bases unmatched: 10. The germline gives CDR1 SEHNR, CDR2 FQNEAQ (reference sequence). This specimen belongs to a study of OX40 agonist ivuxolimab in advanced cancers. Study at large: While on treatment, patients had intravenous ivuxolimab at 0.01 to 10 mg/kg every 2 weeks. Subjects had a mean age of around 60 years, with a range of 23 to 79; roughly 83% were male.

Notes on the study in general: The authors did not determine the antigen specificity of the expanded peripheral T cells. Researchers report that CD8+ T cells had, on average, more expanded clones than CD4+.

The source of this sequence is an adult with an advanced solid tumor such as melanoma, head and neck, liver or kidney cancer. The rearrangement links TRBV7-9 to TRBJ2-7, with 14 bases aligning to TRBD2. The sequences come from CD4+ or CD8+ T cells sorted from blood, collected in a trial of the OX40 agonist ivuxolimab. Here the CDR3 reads CASSAPGLAGVGEQYF. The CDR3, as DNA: TGTGCCAGCAGCGCCCCGGGACTAGCGGGAGTGGGGGAGCAGTACTTC.